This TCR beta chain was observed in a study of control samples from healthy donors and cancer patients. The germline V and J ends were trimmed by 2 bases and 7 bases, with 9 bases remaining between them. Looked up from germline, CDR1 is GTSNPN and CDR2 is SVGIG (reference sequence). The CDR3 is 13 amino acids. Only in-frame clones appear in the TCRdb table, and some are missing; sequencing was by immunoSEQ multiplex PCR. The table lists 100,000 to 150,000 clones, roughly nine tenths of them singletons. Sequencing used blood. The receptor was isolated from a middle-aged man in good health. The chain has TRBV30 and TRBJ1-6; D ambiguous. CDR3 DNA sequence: TGTGCCTGGAGTCCGACCCGAAATTCACCCCTCCACTTT. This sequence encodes CAWSPTRNSPLHF.